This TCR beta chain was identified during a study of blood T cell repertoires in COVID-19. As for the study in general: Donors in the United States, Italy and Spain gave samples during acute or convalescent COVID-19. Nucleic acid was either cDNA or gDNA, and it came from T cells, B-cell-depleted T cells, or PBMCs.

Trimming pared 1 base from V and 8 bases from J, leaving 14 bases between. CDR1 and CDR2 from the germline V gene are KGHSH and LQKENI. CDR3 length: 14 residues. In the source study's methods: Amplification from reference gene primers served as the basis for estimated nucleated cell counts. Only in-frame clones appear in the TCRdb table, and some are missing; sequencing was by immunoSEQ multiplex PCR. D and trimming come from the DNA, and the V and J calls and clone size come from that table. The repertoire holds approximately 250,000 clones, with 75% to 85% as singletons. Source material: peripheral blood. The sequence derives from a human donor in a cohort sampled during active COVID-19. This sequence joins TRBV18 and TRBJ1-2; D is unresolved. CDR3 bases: TGTGCCAGCTCACCACAAGTTGAACAAGAAGGCTACACCTTC. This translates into CASSPQVEQEGYTF.